Listed here are 29 T cell receptor beta chains from one sample, sequenced in a study of response to subunit inactivated influenza vaccine. TCRdb recomputed calls from the RT-PCR reads with MiXCR, one row per CDR3 protein. The repertoire holds 500,000 to 600,000 distinct CDR3 sequences, with about 14% as singletons. The source material was PBMCs from blood, sampled 12 days after vaccination. The receptors here all came from a man over 45 who received an inactivated influenza vaccine.

This clonotype has only a few counts. This chain uses TRBV13 with TRBJ2-3; D gene uncertain. This CDR3 comprises 17 residues. The germline gives CDR1 PRHDT, CDR2 FYEKMQ (reference sequence). V lost 5 bases, J lost 3 bases, and 21 bases lay in between. As DNA, the CDR3 is TGTGCCAGCAGCCCCTCGGCCGTCGGTTCCAGTACAGATACGCAGTATTTT. The encoded protein is CASSPSAVGSSTDTQYF.

Here the CDR3 reads CASSRTSGEQFF. In nucleotides, the CDR3 is TGTGCCAGCAGCCGGACTAGCGGGGAGCAGTTCTTC. V and J are TRBV7-2 and TRBJ2-1; TRBD2 agrees at 11 bases. The CDR3 consists of 12 residues. Unmatched junction bases numbered 1, after V lost 5 bases and J lost 10 bases. The germline V gene encodes CDR1 SGHTA and CDR2 FQGNSA.

The J gene is TRBJ2-5, the V gene TRBV25-1; D remains unclear. The germline CDR1 and CDR2 sequences are MGHDK and SYGVNS. CDR3 length: 12 amino acids. Trimming removed 0 bases at V and 1 base at J, with 0 bases between. In DNA, the CDR3 is TGTGCCAGCAGTGAATACCAAGAGACCCAGTACTTC. It encodes CASSEYQETQYF.

The CDR3 is CASSQGQLWTEAFF. CDR3 DNA sequence: TGTGCCAGCAGCCAAGGCCAGTTGTGGACTGAAGCTTTCTTT. The V call is TRBV14, the J call TRBJ1-1; D unresolved. Germline V gene sequence: CDR1 SGHDN, CDR2 FVKESK. The CDR3 is 14 amino acids. The V and J ends lost 1 base and 5 bases respectively, with 11 bases between them.

V and J are TRBV10-3 and TRBJ2-2; TRBD2 might be the D (5 bases). The CDR3 sequence is 13 residues long. The V gene's germline CDR1 is ENHRY and CDR2 SYGVKD. V lost 6 bases and J 6 bases, leaving 11 bases between the germline ends. CDR3 protein: CAISRGSPGELFF. The CDR3 nucleotides are TGTGCCATCAGCCGAGGGAGCCCCGGGGAGCTGTTTTTT.

The chain couples TRBV11-2 to TRBJ2-2; 9 bases match TRBD1. The CDR3 consists of 16 residues. Germline lookup yields CDR1 SGHAT and CDR2 FQNNGV. V shed 6 bases and J 3 bases; nucleotides not matched to a gene: 8. CDR3 sequence: CASSRIGQGYTGELFF. The CDR3 DNA reads as TGTGCCAGCAGTCGTATTGGACAGGGGTACACCGGGGAGCTGTTTTTT.

This clonotype was detected ten times or more. The genes are TRBV25-1 and TRBJ1-1; the D is unclear. The V gene's germline CDR1 is MGHDK and CDR2 SYGVNS. The CDR3 consists of 11 residues. Trimming took 3 bases from V and 4 from J, leaving 3 bases between them. CDR3 in amino acids: CASSDVTEAFF. CDR3 in DNA: TGTGCCAGCAGTGATGTCACTGAAGCTTTCTTT.

This clonotype was counted between two and nine times. The V call is TRBV28, the J call TRBJ2-3, with TRBD2 matching over 9 bases. CDR1 and CDR2 (germline): MDHEN, SYDVKM. V was pared by 5 bases and J by 1 base, with 7 bases of the junction left unmatched. CDR3 length: 16 amino acids. CDR3 DNA sequence: TGTGCCAGCAGTCTACCTGGACTAGCGCGCACAGATACGCAGTATTTT. Translating it yields CASSLPGLARTDTQYF.

This clonotype has more than one count but fewer than ten. The CDR3 coding sequence is TGTGCCACCAGTGATTGGCTCCGGGGTGGGAATGAGCAGTTCTTC. Amino acids: CATSDWLRGGNEQFF. The rearrangement links TRBV24-1 to TRBJ2-1; weak D call: TRBD2 (5 bases). The V end was cut by 2 bases, the J end by 7 bases, with 14 bases between. Germline lookup yields CDR1 KGHDR and CDR2 SFDVKD. The CDR3 is 15 residues long.

This clonotype turned up a few times. The chain carries TRBV7-9 and TRBJ2-3; 9 nucleotides line up with TRBD1. CDR1 is SEHNR and CDR2 is FQNEAQ in the germline V gene (reference sequence). The CDR3 loop spans 16 amino acids. Germline trimming cut 5 bases from V and 2 bases from J; bases unmatched to any gene: 8. CDR3 protein: CASSTSGTGLTDTQYF. The CDR3 region has the DNA TGTGCCAGCAGCACCTCCGGGACAGGGCTCACAGATACGCAGTATTTT.

A few counts support this clonotype. The CDR3 loop is CASSTATSLYYNEQFF. The DNA of the CDR3 is TGTGCCAGCAGTACCGCGACTAGCCTTTATTACAATGAGCAGTTCTTC. This chain links TRBV6-1 with TRBJ2-1; the match to TRBD2 covers 7 bases. CDR3 length equals 16 residues. Germline V gives CDR1 MNHNS, CDR2 SASEGT. V dropped 5 bases and J dropped 4; count of bases not matched to a gene: 11.

With respect to this clonotype: One end of the junction is discordant with germline, which a read error may explain. The V and J genes are TRBV4-3 and TRBJ2-1, with D tentatively TRBD1 (6 bases). There are 17 residues in the CDR3. The V gene's germline CDR1 is LGHNA and CDR2 YSLEER. The CDR3 DNA reads TGCCCCAGCAGCCAAGAGTCGAACAGGGTGGCCTACAATGAGCAGTTCTTC. As protein: CPSSQESNRVAYNEQFF.

Concerning this clonotype: The junction differs from germline at one of its ends, possibly a read error. The chain combines TRBV5-1 with TRBJ2-7; maybe TRBD2 (5 bases). The germline V gene has CDR1 SGHRS and CDR2 YFSETQ. CDR3 length: 14 residues. CDR3 loop: CASRFGVSRHEQYF. CDR3 sequence (DNA): TGCGCCAGCCGCTTCGGGGTCTCCCGTCACGAGCAGTACTTC.

V is TRBV4-2 and J is TRBJ2-5; TRBD2 aligns across 11 bases. The CDR3 loop spans 17 amino acids. V dropped 4 bases and J dropped 3; count of bases not matched to a gene: 10. The germline V gene has CDR1 LGHNA and CDR2 YNFKEQ. CDR3 bases: TGTGCCAGCAGCCGGAGACTAGCGGGGAAGGGTGAAGAGACCCAGTACTTC. Translated, it gives CASSRRLAGKGEETQYF.

This chain connects TRBV12-3 or TRBV12-4 to TRBJ1-2, with D tentatively TRBD1 (5 bases). With 4 bases removed from V and 6 bases from J, the gap between germline ends came to 15 bases. The CDR3 spans 14 residues. The CDR3 spells CASSSPPAGNGYTF. In nucleotides, the CDR3 is TGTGCCAGCAGTTCCCCACCGGCAGGGAATGGCTACACCTTC.

Worth noting for this clonotype: It may be a read error: a sequence one base away is much more abundant. CDR3: CAIGSGVNNKQFF. The CDR3 DNA is TGTGCCATCGGGAGCGGGGTTAACAATAAGCAGTTCTTC. This chain joins TRBV10-3 and TRBJ2-1, with 7 positions matching TRBD2. This CDR3 has 13 residues. CDR1 and CDR2 from the germline V gene are ENHRY and SYGVKD.

The chain links TRBV21-1 to TRBJ2-6; the D call TRBD1 from the table was never checked on the DNA. TRBV21-1 is a recognized pseudogene. This CDR3 has 16 amino acids. DNA for the CDR3: TGTGCCAGCAGTCGGACGGGACACCAAGGGGCCAACGTCCTGACTTTC. Its translation: CASSRTGHQGANVLTF.

This chain joins TRBV20-1 and TRBJ2-5, with 7 bases aligning to TRBD2. The CDR3 extends over 14 amino acids. With V trimmed by 3 bases and J by 3 bases, 7 bases remained unmatched. Germline assignment: CDR1 DFQATT and CDR2 SNEGSKA (reference sequence). In DNA, the CDR3 is TGCAGTGCTAGTATCACGGGGGGAAAAGAGACCCAGTACTTC. This translates into CSASITGGKETQYF.

The DNA for the CDR3 is TGTGCCAGCAGCCAATGGAATTCGGGCACCGGGGAGCTGTTTTTT. Amino acids: CASSQWNSGTGELFF. The chain has TRBV14 and TRBJ2-2; D ambiguous. CDR3 length equals 15 residues. The germline V and J ends were trimmed by 2 bases and 4 bases, with 11 bases remaining between them. Germline V gene data show CDR1 as SGHDN and CDR2 as FVKESK. Supplemented by reference TRBV14 and TRBJ2-2, the full variable domain reads EAGVTQFPSHSVIEKGQTVTLRCDPISGHDNLYWYRRVMGKEIKFLLHFVKESKQDESGMPNNRFLAERTGGTYSTLKVQPAELEDSGVYFCASSQWNSGTGELFFGEGSRLTVL.

The gene calls are TRBV30 and TRBJ2-3; D gene ambiguous. CDR3 size: 13 residues. Trimming stripped 3 bases from V and 1 base from J, with 8 bases between. Germline CDR1 and CDR2: GTSNPN and SVGIG (reference sequence). CDR3 region: CAWSSLRTDTQYF. The CDR3 nucleotides read TGTGCCTGGAGCTCACTGCGCACAGATACGCAGTATTTT. The full variable domain, with the rest looked up from reference TRBV30 and TRBJ2-3, is SQTIHQWPATLVQPVGSPLSLECTVEGTSNPNLYWYRQAAGRGLQLLFYSVGIGQISSEVPQNLSASRPQDRQFILSSKKLLLSDSGFYLCAWSSLRTDTQYFGPGTRLTVL.

This clonotype was seen a few times. V and J are TRBV7-9 and TRBJ2-2; D is unresolved. The CDR3 length is 13 residues. Trimming shortened V by 4 bases and J by 4 bases, and 7 bases separated the two germline ends. Germline V lookup: CDR1 SEHNR, CDR2 FQNEAQ (reference sequence). The CDR3 nucleotides read TGTGCCAGCAGCTATTTAACCACCGGGGAGCTGTTTTTT. As protein: CASSYLTTGELFF.

This clonotype was picked up a small number of times. J is TRBJ2-5 and V is TRBV3-1, with D possibly TRBD1 on 6 matching bases. The V gene's germline CDR1 is LGHDT and CDR2 YNNKEL (reference sequence). There are 15 residues in the CDR3. Deletions cut 5 bases from V and 4 bases from J, with 17 bases between. The DNA for the CDR3 is TGTGCCAGCAGCGCCTCAGGGGTTGATCGAGAGACCCAGTACTTC. Its translation: CASSASGVDRETQYF.

This rearrangement joins TRBV5-1 to TRBJ2-1, with 9 positions matching TRBD2. The ends lost 5 bases at V and 9 bases at J; junction bases unmatched: 12. The length of the CDR3 is 15 residues. Germline lookup yields CDR1 SGHRS and CDR2 YFSETQ. CDR3 protein: CASSIFASGIGEQFF. The CDR3 DNA follows: TGCGCCAGCAGTATCTTCGCTAGCGGGATTGGTGAGCAGTTCTTC. Full variable domain (remainder filled in from reference TRBV5-1 and TRBJ2-1): KAGVTQTPRYLIKTRGQQVTLSCSPISGHRSVSWYQQTPGQGLQFLFEYFSETQRNKGNFPGRFSGRQFSNSRSEMNVSTLELGDSALYLCASSIFASGIGEQFFGPGTRLTVL.

The J gene is TRBJ2-7, the V gene TRBV6-5, with 7 bases aligning to TRBD2. Losses at the gene ends were 1 base for V and 3 bases for J; bases not matched to a gene: 9. The CDR3 has 16 residues. Germline CDR1 and CDR2: MNHEY and SVGAGI. Written as DNA, the CDR3 is TGTGCCAGCAGTTACTTCGGGAGCGGGACCGTCTACGAGCAGTACTTC. It specifies CASSYFGSGTVYEQYF.

The chain's CDR3 is CASSLAGIAGVLVNEQFF. CDR3 nucleotides: TGTGCCAGCAGCTTAGCGGGGATAGCGGGAGTACTGGTGAATGAGCAGTTCTTC. The genes are TRBV11-1 and TRBJ2-1; 9 bases are shared with TRBD2. There are 18 residues in the CDR3. Germline lookup yields CDR1 SGHAT and CDR2 FQDESV (reference sequence). The trim removed 0 bases at V and 7 bases at J, leaving 13 bases unmatched.

This clonotype occurred a few times. V usage is TRBV20-1 and J usage is TRBJ2-1, with 10 bases that match TRBD1. With 5 bases clipped from V and 6 bases from J, the junction kept 1 base outside the gene matches. Looked up from germline, CDR1 is DFQATT and CDR2 is SNEGSKA (reference sequence). CDR3 size: 12 residues. CDR3 sequence reads: CSARTGGNEQFF. The CDR3 nucleotides read TGCAGTGCTCGGACAGGGGGCAATGAGCAGTTCTTC.

This sequence joins TRBV27 and TRBJ1-5; D gene unclear. The ends were cut back, 4 bases at V and 2 bases at J, with 9 bases in the middle. Germline V gene sequence: CDR1 MNHEY, CDR2 SMNVEV (reference sequence). The CDR3 loop spans 14 amino acids. The CDR3 DNA reads TGTGCCAGCAGTTCGCTTGACGGCAATCAGCCCCAGCATTTT. It specifies CASSSLDGNQPQHF.

J is TRBJ2-7 and V is TRBV3-1; 11 bases fit TRBD2. The CDR3 length is 16 residues. CDR1 LGHDT and CDR2 YNNKEL come from the germline V gene (reference sequence). Losses at the gene ends were 2 bases for V and 2 bases for J; bases not matched to a gene: 5. The CDR3 bases are TGTGCCAGCAGCCAACCGGGACTAGCGGCTCCCTACGAGCAGTACTTC. This encodes CASSQPGLAAPYEQYF.

The rearrangement joins TRBV28 to TRBJ2-5; the match to TRBD2 covers 12 bases. The V gene's germline CDR1 is MDHEN and CDR2 SYDVKM. This CDR3 has 16 amino acids. The V segment lost 5 bases and the J segment 4 bases; nucleotides outside the gene matches: 8. The CDR3 region has the DNA TGTGCCAGCAGTCCAGGGACTAGCGGGCTACGAGAGACCCAGTACTTC. Translated: CASSPGTSGLRETQYF. The variable domain in full, completed from reference TRBV28 and TRBJ2-5, reads DVKVTQSSRYLVKRTGEKVFLECVQDMDHENMFWYRQDPGLGLRLIYFSYDVKMKEKGDIPEGYSVSREKKERFSLILESASTNQTSMYLCASSPGTSGLRETQYFGPGTRLLVL.